The 22 T cell receptor beta chains below all came from one sample that was sequenced in a study of T cell repertoires in cytomegalovirus infection (dated by TCRdb to between 2017 and 2020). This specimen's treatment or condition label, interpreted: in vitro stimulation with specific CMV peptide epitopes to enrich CMV-specific T cells. These receptors are not linked to any known antigen. The instrument was an Illumina HiSeq 1500. The public reads were reanalyzed by TCRdb: fastp trimming at Q25, MiXCR alignment, in-frame beta chains only. Rows with a matching CDR3 protein are joined into one entry that keeps the most common DNA and genes. This sample holds some 920,000 distinct CDR3 sequences; about 33% were observed only once. Clones ranked in the top ten supply over 10% of the sample. This sample comprised cultured CD8+ T cells from PBMCs, obtained from culture after CMV antigen stimulation. Every receptor here comes from a human donor in good health (CMV status not recorded). Some clones in this sample may be carry-over from other donors' samples.

This clonotype has more than one count but fewer than ten. The chain combines TRBV7-8 with TRBJ1-5; maybe TRBD1 (5 bases). The CDR3 totals 16 residues. Germline lookup yields CDR1 SGHVS and CDR2 FQNEAQ. V was trimmed by 4 bases and J by 6 bases, leaving 19 bases between them. The CDR3 reads CASSWSRAGRLQPQHF. The CDR3 coding sequence is TGTGCCAGCAGCTGGAGTCGGGCAGGGCGCCTTCAGCCCCAGCATTTT. Full variable domain (outside the CDR3, taken from reference TRBV7-8 and TRBJ1-5): GAGVSQSPRYKVAKRGQDVALRCDPISGHVSLFWYQQALGQGPEFLTYFQNEAQLDKSGLPSDRFFAERPEGSVSTLKIQRTQQEDSAVYLCASSWSRAGRLQPQHFGDGTRLSIL.

The V gene is TRBV27, the J gene TRBJ1-2; 8 bases are a match to TRBD1. Germline CDR1 reads MNHEY; CDR2 reads SMNVEV (reference sequence). With 10 bases clipped from V and 5 bases from J, the junction kept 9 bases outside the gene matches. CDR3 length: 13 amino acids. CDR3: CATQGARGYGYTF. DNA of the CDR3: TGTGCCACTCAGGGGGCGCGAGGGTATGGCTACACCTTC.

V is TRBV6-2 or TRBV6-3 and J is TRBJ2-1, with D uncertain. The germline V gene has CDR1 MNHEY and CDR2 SVGEGT. The CDR3 sequence is 13 residues long. V gave up 3 bases and J gave up 1 base, with 4 bases separating them. CDR3 sequence: CASSYQSYNEQFF. CDR3 DNA sequence: TGTGCCAGCAGTTATCAGTCCTACAATGAGCAGTTCTTC.

V is TRBV14 and J is TRBJ2-4; perhaps TRBD1 as D (6 bases). V was shortened by 4 bases and J by 3 bases, with 16 bases between the two germline ends. The V gene's germline CDR1 is SGHDN and CDR2 FVKESK. The CDR3 loop spans 16 amino acids. CDR3 coding DNA: TGTGCCAGCAGCCGCAGGGGTTCTTTGGGCAAAAACATTCAGTACTTC. It is translated as CASSRRGSLGKNIQYF.

This clonotype was detected ten times or more. The chain links TRBV12-3 or TRBV12-4 to TRBJ2-1; the D is unclear. CDR3 length equals 14 residues. V lost 3 bases and J lost 0, with 6 bases in between. DNA of the CDR3: TGTGCCAGCAGTTTTAGTTCCTCCTACAATGAGCAGTTCTTC. It is translated as CASSFSSSYNEQFF.

J is TRBJ1-4 and V is TRBV5-5; D uncertain. V lost 6 bases to trimming and J lost 5 bases, with 5 bases between them. Germline loops: CDR1 SGHKS, CDR2 YYEKEE (reference sequence). This CDR3 spans 11 amino acids. CDR3 nucleotides: TGTGCCAGCACCACAAATGAAAAACTGTTTTTT. It yields the protein CASTTNEKLFF.

There are a few counts of this clonotype. The chain joins TRBV6-6 to TRBJ2-4; D remains ambiguous. This CDR3 spans 14 amino acids. Germline assignment: CDR1 MNHNY and CDR2 SVGAGI (reference sequence). The ends were cut back, 4 bases at V and 2 bases at J, with 9 bases in the middle. The CDR3 DNA reads TGTGCCAGCAGTTTTGAAAAAACCAAAAACATTCAGTACTTC. It encodes CASSFEKTKNIQYF.

This clonotype came up many times. This rearrangement joins TRBV12-3 or TRBV12-4 to TRBJ2-2; 12 nucleotides match TRBD2. With V trimmed by 2 bases and J by 2 bases, 12 bases remained unmatched. The CDR3 totals 20 residues. CDR3 protein: CASSLIFQRTSGINTGELFF. Here the CDR3 DNA reads TGTGCCAGCAGTTTAATTTTCCAGCGGACTAGCGGGATTAACACCGGGGAGCTGTTTTTT.

This rearrangement joins TRBV2 to TRBJ1-1, with D perhaps TRBD1 (5 bases). CDR3 length equals 14 residues. Germline V gene sequence: CDR1 SNHLY, CDR2 FYNNEI. Trimming took off 7 bases at V and 3 bases at J, with 15 bases between the two ends. In DNA, the CDR3 is TGTGCCAGCAAAACCGGGACTGACTACACTGAAGCTTTCTTT. This encodes CASKTGTDYTEAFF.

This sequence joins TRBV4-1 and TRBJ2-7; TRBD2 agrees at 12 bases. The V gene end was trimmed by 4 bases and the J gene end by 4 bases; junction bases not matched to a gene: 5. The CDR3 contains 15 residues. Germline assignment: CDR1 MGHRA and CDR2 YSYEKL. In DNA, the CDR3 is TGCGCCAGCAGCCCATCTAGCGGGGGGGGTTACGAGCAGTACTTC. Translating it yields CASSPSSGGGYEQYF.

This clonotype was counted many times. This sequence joins TRBV12-3 or TRBV12-4 and TRBJ2-5, with 7 bases matching TRBD1. The CDR3 length is 14 residues. V lost 6 bases to trimming and J lost 4 bases; unmatched junction nucleotides: 8. For the CDR3, the DNA is TGTGCCAGCAGGGCAACAGGGGCGGTAGAGACCCAGTACTTC. Translation: CASRATGAVETQYF.

This sequence joins TRBV20-1 and TRBJ1-1; possibly TRBD1 for D (6 bases). The length of the CDR3 is 13 residues. Germline V gives CDR1 DFQATT, CDR2 SNEGSKA (reference sequence). V lost 5 bases and J lost 2, with 12 bases in between. In DNA form, the CDR3 reads TGCAGTGCTCGAACAGGGAGAAACACTGAAGCTTTCTTT. The encoded protein is CSARTGRNTEAFF.

The sample holds a few counts of this clonotype. The chain uses TRBV19 and TRBJ1-1; 7 bases are a match to TRBD1. The length of the CDR3 is 16 residues. The V and J ends lost 0 bases and 0 bases, in that order; junction bases with no gene match: 4. CDR1 LNHDA and CDR2 SQIVND come from the germline V gene (reference sequence). CDR3 nucleotide sequence: TGTGCCAGTAGTATAGAGACGGGACAGATGAACACTGAAGCTTTCTTT. Translated, it gives CASSIETGQMNTEAFF.

This clonotype occurred many times. J is TRBJ2-1 and V is TRBV7-2; TRBD1 might be the D (7 bases). With 6 bases removed from V and 6 bases from J, the gap between germline ends came to 21 bases. The CDR3 is 16 amino acids. Germline loops: CDR1 SGHTA, CDR2 FQGNSA. This chain's CDR3 is CASSLFPGGPGNEQFF. The CDR3 DNA is TGTGCCAGCAGTCTTTTCCCAGGGGGGCCAGGCAATGAGCAGTTCTTC.

This clonotype was detected only a few times. This rearrangement joins TRBV27 to TRBJ1-6; 8 bases are shared with TRBD1. J was trimmed by 7 bases and V by 1 base; bases with no gene match: 6. The CDR3 has 16 amino acids. Germline values: CDR1 MNHEY, CDR2 SMNVEV (reference sequence). For the CDR3, the DNA is TGTGCCAGCAGTTTATTTTGGGGACAGGAGAATTCACCCCTCCACTTT. Amino acid sequence: CASSLFWGQENSPLHF.

The gene calls are TRBV19 and TRBJ1-1, with D tentatively TRBD1 (6 bases). The CDR3 totals 15 residues. With 6 bases removed from V and 3 bases from J, the gap between germline ends came to 17 bases. Germline CDR1 reads LNHDA; CDR2 reads SQIVND (reference sequence). CDR3 residues: CASSEGGQYDTEAFF. The CDR3 region has the DNA TGTGCCAGTAGCGAGGGGGGCCAGTACGACACTGAAGCTTTCTTT.

The chain joins TRBV6-2 or TRBV6-3 to TRBJ1-1; D not certain. The CDR3 extends over 13 amino acids. V lost 1 base and J lost 7, with 10 bases in between. The germline V gene encodes CDR1 MNHEY and CDR2 SVGEGT. The CDR3 spells CASSYYNPFEAFF. The DNA of the CDR3 is TGTGCCAGCAGTTACTATAACCCGTTTGAAGCTTTCTTT.

This clonotype was observed a few times. The chain employs TRBV25-1 and TRBJ1-1; no reliable D call. The V gene's germline CDR1 is MGHDK and CDR2 SYGVNS. CDR3 length: 14 amino acids. Trimming pared 4 bases from V and 5 bases from J, leaving 14 bases between. The CDR3 DNA reads TGTGCCAGCAGTGCCCCTCGGATCGGGACTGAAGCTTTCTTT. Residues: CASSAPRIGTEAFF.

In this sample, this clonotype turned up many times. CDR3 in amino acids: CASSSPGGSSYNEQFF. DNA for the CDR3: TGTGCCAGCAGCAGCCCCGGCGGGAGCTCCTACAATGAGCAGTTCTTC. The chain is built from TRBV7-8 and TRBJ2-1, with 7 bases identical to TRBD2. Germline CDR1 reads SGHVS; CDR2 reads FQNEAQ. The junction had 7 bases not matched to a gene; V was cut back by 5 bases and J by 0 bases. The CDR3 length is 16 residues.

The rearrangement links TRBV2 to TRBJ1-4; unclear D gene. Germline CDR1 is SNHLY and CDR2 is FYNNEI. Trimming took 0 bases from V and 7 from J, leaving 9 bases between them. The CDR3 consists of 14 residues. In DNA, the CDR3 is TGTGCCAGCAGTGAAGCGTCGGGGTTTGAAAAACTGTTTTTT. Its protein is CASSEASGFEKLFF.

This clonotype has just a few counts. This chain connects TRBV27 to TRBJ2-4, with 9 bases fitting TRBD1. V was pared by 5 bases and J by 7 bases, with 9 bases of the junction left unmatched. Germline CDR1 reads MNHEY; CDR2 reads SMNVEV (reference sequence). There are 15 residues in the CDR3. Written as DNA, the CDR3 is TGTGCCAGCAGTATTGACAGGGGGGTTATGAACATTCAGTACTTC. Translated: CASSIDRGVMNIQYF.

This chain connects TRBV10-3 to TRBJ2-1; D is possibly TRBD1 (6 bases). V lost 11 bases and J lost 8, with 22 bases in between. Germline V gives CDR1 ENHRY, CDR2 SYGVKD. There are 14 residues in the CDR3. The CDR3 sequence is CASSAGTWYHEQFF. Written as DNA, the CDR3 is TGTGCCTCCTCGGCCGGGACATGGTACCATGAGCAGTTCTTC.